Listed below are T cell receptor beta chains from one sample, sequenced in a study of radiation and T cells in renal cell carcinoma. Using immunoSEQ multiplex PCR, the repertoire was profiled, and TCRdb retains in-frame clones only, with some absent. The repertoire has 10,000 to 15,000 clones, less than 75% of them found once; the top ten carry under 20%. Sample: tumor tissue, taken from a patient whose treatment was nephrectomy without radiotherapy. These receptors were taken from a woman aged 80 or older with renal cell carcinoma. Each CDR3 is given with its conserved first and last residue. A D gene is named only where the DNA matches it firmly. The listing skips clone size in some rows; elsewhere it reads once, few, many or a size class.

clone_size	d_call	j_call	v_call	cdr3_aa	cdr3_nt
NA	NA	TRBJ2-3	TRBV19	CASSIAQGAADTQYF	TGTGCCAGTAGTATAGCCCAGGGCGCAGCAGATACGCAGTATTTT
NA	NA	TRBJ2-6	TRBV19	CASSSRGHGANVLTF	TGTGCCAGTAGCTCCCGCGGACATGGGGCCAACGTCCTGACTTTC
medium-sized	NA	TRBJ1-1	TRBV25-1	CASSEWGQGHPEAFF	TGTGCCAGCAGTGAATGGGGCCAAGGGCATCCTGAAGCTTTCTTT
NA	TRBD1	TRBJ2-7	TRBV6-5	CASSYSRTGAYEQYF	TGTGCCAGCAGTTACTCTAGGACAGGGGCCTACGAGCAGTACTTC
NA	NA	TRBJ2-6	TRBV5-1	CASSLGGESGANVLTF	TGCGCCAGCAGCTTGGGTGGGGAATCTGGGGCCAACGTCCTGACTTTC
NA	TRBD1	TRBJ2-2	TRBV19	CASKKPQGVTGELFF	TGTGCCAGTAAGAAGCCCCAGGGGGTAACCGGGGAGCTGTTTTTT
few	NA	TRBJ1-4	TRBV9	CASSASLGKLFF	TGTGCCAGCAGCGCCTCACTCGGAAAACTGTTTTTT
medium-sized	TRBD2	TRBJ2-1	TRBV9	CASSEGLAAYNEQFF	TGTGCCAGCAGCGAAGGACTAGCGGCTTACAATGAGCAGTTCTTC
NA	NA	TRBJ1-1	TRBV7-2	CASRVSTGLGAFF	TGTGCCAGCAGAGTTTCCACAGGGCTCGGTGCTTTCTTT
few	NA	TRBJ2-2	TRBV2	CASTITKTDTGELFF	TGTGCCAGCACTATAACTAAAACAGACACCGGGGAGCTGTTTTTT
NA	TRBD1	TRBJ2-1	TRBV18	CASSPTGTGGFSEQFF	TGTGCCAGCTCACCGACCGGGACAGGGGGCTTTAGTGAGCAGTTCTTC
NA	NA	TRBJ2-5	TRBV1	CTSRHDRGRQETQYF	TGCACCAGCAGGCATGACAGGGGAAGGCAAGAGACCCAGTACTTC
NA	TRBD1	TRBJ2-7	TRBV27	CASSFWTGASYEQYF	TGTGCCAGCAGTTTCTGGACAGGGGCCTCCTACGAGCAGTACTTC
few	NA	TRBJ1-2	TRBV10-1	CASSDRTDNYGYTF	TGCGCCAGCAGTGATAGGACTGACAACTATGGCTACACCTTC
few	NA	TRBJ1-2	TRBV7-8	CASSLEMIYYGYTF	TGTGCCAGCAGCTTAGAGATGATCTACTATGGCTACACCTTC
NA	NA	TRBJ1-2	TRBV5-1	CASSLAAPGGYTF	TGCGCCAGCAGCTTGGCGGCGCCGGGGGGCTACACCTTC
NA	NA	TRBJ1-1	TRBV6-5	CASSSEGTKAFF	TGTGCCAGCAGTTCCGAGGGGACGAAAGCTTTCTTT
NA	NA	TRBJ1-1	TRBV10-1	CASSRRWNTEAFF	TGCGCCAGCAGTAGACGGTGGAACACTGAAGCTTTCTTT
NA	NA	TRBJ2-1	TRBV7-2	CASSVSYRVHEQFF	TGTGCCAGCAGCGTAAGCTACAGGGTCCATGAGCAGTTCTTC
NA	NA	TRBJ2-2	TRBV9	CASSVAPGVHLGELFF	TGTGCCAGCAGCGTAGCTCCGGGGGTGCACCTCGGGGAGCTGTTTTTT
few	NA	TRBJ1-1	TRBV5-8	CASSLYGGAFF	TGTGCCAGCAGCTTGTACGGGGGTGCTTTCTTT
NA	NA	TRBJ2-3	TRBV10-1	CASSSDVRDTQYF	TGCGCCAGCAGTTCGGATGTTCGGGATACGCAGTATTTT
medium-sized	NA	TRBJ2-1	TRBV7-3	CASSLRAWNNEQFF	TGTGCCAGCAGCTTAAGGGCTTGGAACAATGAGCAGTTCTTC
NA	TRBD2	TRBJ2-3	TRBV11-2	CASSLTSGGIDTQYF	TGTGCCAGCAGCTTGACTAGCGGGGGGATAGATACGCAGTATTTT
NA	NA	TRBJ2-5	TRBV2	CASGGSASQETQYF	TGTGCCAGTGGGGGATCGGCCAGCCAAGAGACCCAGTACTTC
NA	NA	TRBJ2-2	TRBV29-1	CSLWVAGELFF	TGCAGCCTCTGGGTGGCCGGGGAGCTGTTTTTT
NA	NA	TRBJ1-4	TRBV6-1	CASTTGWNEKLFF	TGTGCCAGCACCACAGGGTGGAATGAAAAACTGTTTTTT
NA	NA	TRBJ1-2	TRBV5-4	CASSPGPVDGYTF	TGTGCCAGCAGCCCCGGACCCGTAGATGGCTACACCTTC
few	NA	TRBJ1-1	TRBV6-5	CASSYSGRAEAFF	TGTGCCAGCAGTTACTCGGGGAGGGCTGAAGCTTTCTTT
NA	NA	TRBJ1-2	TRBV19	CASSIGDYGYTF	TGTGCCAGTAGTATAGGGGACTATGGCTACACCTTC
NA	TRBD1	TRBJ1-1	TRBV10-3	CAIRRPGGGETEAFF	TGTGCCATCAGGCGCCCAGGGGGAGGTGAGACTGAAGCTTTCTTT
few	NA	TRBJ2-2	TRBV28	CASSLYSNTGELFF	TGTGCCAGCAGTTTATACTCGAACACCGGGGAGCTGTTTTTT
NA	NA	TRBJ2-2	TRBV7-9	CASSFEGTNTGELFF	TGTGCCAGCAGCTTCGAAGGGACGAACACCGGGGAGCTGTTTTTT
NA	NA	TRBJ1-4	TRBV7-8	CASSPSRFEKLFF	TGTGCCAGCAGCCCCAGTAGGTTCGAAAAACTGTTTTTT
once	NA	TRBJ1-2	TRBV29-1	CSVEKGNGYTF	TGCAGCGTTGAAAAGGGAAATGGCTACACCTTC
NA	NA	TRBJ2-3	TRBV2	CASKVTDTQYF	TGTGCCAGCAAGGTCACAGATACGCAGTATTTT
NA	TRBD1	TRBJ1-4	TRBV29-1	CSVAPGQGLLGREKLFF	TGCAGCGTAGCACCGGGACAGGGCCTCTTAGGCCGCGAAAAACTGTTTTTT
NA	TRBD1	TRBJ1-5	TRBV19	CASSVWDRGNQPQHF	TGTGCCAGTAGTGTGTGGGACAGGGGTAATCAGCCCCAGCATTTT
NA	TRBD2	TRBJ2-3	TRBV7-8	CASRAGPSTDTQYF	TGTGCCAGCAGAGCGGGACCAAGCACAGATACGCAGTATTTT
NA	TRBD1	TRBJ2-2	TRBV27	CASSLPTGGAGTGELFF	TGTGCCAGCAGTTTGCCGACAGGGGGCGCCGGCACCGGGGAGCTGTTTTTT
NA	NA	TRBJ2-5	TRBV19	CASSIRGGQETQYF	TGTGCCAGTAGTATTCGAGGCGGACAAGAGACCCAGTACTTC
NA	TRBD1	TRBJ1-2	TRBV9	CASSVDNRGYGYTF	TGTGCCAGCAGCGTAGATAACAGGGGCTATGGCTACACCTTC
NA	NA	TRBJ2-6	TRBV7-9	CASSLIAGGSGANVLTF	TGTGCCAGCAGCTTAATTGCCGGGGGCTCTGGGGCCAACGTCCTGACTTTC
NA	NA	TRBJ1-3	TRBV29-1	CSVDGGGNTIYF	TGCAGCGTTGACGGGGGCGGAAACACCATATATTTT
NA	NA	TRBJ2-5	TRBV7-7	CASSLEAGGETQYF	TGTGCTAGCAGCTTAGAGGCTGGAGGAGAGACCCAGTACTTC
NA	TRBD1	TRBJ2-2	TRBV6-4	CASSNQGARDTGELFF	TGTGCCAGCAGTAACCAGGGGGCAAGGGACACCGGGGAGCTGTTTTTT
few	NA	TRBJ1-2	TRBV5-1	CASRPAGEGYTF	TGCGCCAGCCGTCCTGCGGGGGAAGGCTACACCTTC
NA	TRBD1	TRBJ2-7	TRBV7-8	CASSSGQGAAYEQYF	TGTGCCAGCAGCTCAGGACAGGGGGCAGCCTACGAGCAGTACTTC
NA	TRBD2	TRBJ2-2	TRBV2	CAGRLAGYTGELFF	TGTGCCGGACGACTAGCGGGGTACACCGGGGAGCTGTTTTTT
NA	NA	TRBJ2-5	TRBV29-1	CSILDSLKGETQYF	TGCAGCATCCTGGACTCCCTAAAGGGGGAGACCCAGTACTTC
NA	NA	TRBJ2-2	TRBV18	CASSPNLRGTGELFF	TGTGCCAGCTCTCCCAATCTTCGGGGGACCGGGGAGCTGTTTTTT
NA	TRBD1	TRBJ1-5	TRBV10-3	CAISELGTGLNQPQHF	TGTGCCATCAGTGAGTTGGGGACAGGGCTTAATCAGCCCCAGCATTTT
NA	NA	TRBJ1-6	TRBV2	CASSEQGPRDSPLHF	TGTGCCAGCAGTGAACAGGGCCCTAGGGATTCACCCCTCCACTTT
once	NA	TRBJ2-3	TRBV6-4	CASSDQPSGGWSADTQYF	TGTGCCAGCAGTGACCAACCCTCGGGGGGCTGGTCGGCAGATACGCAGTATTTT
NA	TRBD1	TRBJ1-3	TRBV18	CASSPGQGIGNTIYF	TGTGCCAGCTCTCCGGGACAGGGAATAGGAAACACCATATATTTT
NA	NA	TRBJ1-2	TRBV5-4	CASSLVGAGNYGYTF	TGTGCCAGCAGCTTGGTTGGGGCCGGTAACTATGGCTACACCTTC
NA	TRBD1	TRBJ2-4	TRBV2	CASRDRGNIQYF	TGTGCCAGCAGGGACAGGGGAAACATTCAGTACTTC
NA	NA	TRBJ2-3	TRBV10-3	CAISESGGHDTQYF	TGTGCCATCAGTGAGTCCGGCGGCCACGATACGCAGTATTTT